This T cell receptor (beta chain) is drawn from a study of T cell responses to AZD1222 COVID-19 vaccine. Points on this clone: Its antigen is not identified.

General observations from the study: In a largely white British group with more females than males, clonal diversity was possibly underestimated. Repertoire samples came only from after the peak T cell response.

Profiling relied on immunoSEQ multiplex PCR, and the TCRdb table lists in-frame clones only, not all of them. In the table there are approximately 50,000 clones, 70% to 90% of which are singletons. The clonotype was recovered from an adult who received the AZD1222 COVID-19 vaccine. Sequences were derived from peripheral blood, sampled 28 days after the second AZD1222 dose.

The CDR3 DNA reads TGTGCCAGCTCACGGGGACAGCTATCCTACGAGCAGTACTTC. Translation gives CASSRGQLSYEQYF. J is TRBJ2-7 and V is TRBV18, with 7 nucleotides matching TRBD1. This CDR3 has 14 residues. In germline, CDR1 is KGHSH, CDR2 LQKENI. Germline trimming cut 4 bases from V and 1 base from J; bases unmatched to any gene: 4.